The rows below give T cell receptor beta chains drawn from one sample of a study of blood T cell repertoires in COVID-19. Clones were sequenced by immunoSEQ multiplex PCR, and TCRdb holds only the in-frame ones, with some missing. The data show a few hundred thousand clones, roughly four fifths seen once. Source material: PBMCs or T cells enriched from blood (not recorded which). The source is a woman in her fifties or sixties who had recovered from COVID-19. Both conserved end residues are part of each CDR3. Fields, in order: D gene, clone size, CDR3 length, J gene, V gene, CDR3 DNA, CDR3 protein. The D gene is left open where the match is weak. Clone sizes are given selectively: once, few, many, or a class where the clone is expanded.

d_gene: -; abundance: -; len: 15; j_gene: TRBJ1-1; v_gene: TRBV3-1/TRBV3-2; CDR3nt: TGTGCCAGCAGCCTACCCGGACAGATTAACACTGAAGCTTTCTTT; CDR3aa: CASSLPGQINTEAFF
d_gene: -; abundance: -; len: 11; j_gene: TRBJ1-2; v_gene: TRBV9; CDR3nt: TGTGCCAGCGAGTCAGGGCGCGGCTACACCTTC; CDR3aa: CASESGRGYTF
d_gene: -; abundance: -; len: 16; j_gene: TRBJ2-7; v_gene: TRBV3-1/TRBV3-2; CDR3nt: TGTGCCAGCAGCCAAGAACCATGGGCAGGGCGTGTGGGGCAGTACTTC; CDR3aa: CASSQEPWAGRVGQYF
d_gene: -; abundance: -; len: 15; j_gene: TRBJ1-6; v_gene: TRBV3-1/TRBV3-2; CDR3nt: TGTGCCAGCAGCCTCGAGGGGGGGGGAAGTTCACCCCTCCACTTT; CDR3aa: CASSLEGGGSSPLHF
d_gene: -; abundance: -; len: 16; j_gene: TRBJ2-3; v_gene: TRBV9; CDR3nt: TGTGCCAGCAGCGTAGGTGACGGACTCTCCACAGATACGCAGTATTTT; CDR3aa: CASSVGDGLSTDTQYF
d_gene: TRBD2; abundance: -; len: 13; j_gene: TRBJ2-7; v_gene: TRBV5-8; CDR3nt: TGTGCCAGCAGCCGGGGGGGGAACTACGAGCAGTACTTC; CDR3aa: CASSRGGNYEQYF
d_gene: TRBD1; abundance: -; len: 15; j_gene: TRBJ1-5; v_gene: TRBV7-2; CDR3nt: TGTGCCAGCAGCTTAGAGACAGGGCAAAATCAGCCCCAGCATTTT; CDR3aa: CASSLETGQNQPQHF
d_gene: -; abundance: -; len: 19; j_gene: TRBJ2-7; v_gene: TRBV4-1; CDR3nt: TGCGCCAGCAGCCAAGATTTTATCCTTCGTGGGGGCAGGACCTACGAGCAGTACTTC; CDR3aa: CASSQDFILRGGRTYEQYF
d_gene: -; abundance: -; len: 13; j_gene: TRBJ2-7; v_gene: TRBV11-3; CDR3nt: TGTGCCAGCAGCCCAGGGTCTCCCTACGAGCAGTACTTC; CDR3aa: CASSPGSPYEQYF
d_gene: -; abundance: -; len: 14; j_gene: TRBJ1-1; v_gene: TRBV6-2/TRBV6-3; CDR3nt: TGTGCCAGCGGTTACCCGGGGTTGGGCACTGAAGCTTTCTTT; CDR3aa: CASGYPGLGTEAFF
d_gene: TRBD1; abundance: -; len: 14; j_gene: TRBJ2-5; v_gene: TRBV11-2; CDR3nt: TGTGCCAGCAGCCAGGGGGTAAACCAAGAGACCCAGTACTTC; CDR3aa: CASSQGVNQETQYF
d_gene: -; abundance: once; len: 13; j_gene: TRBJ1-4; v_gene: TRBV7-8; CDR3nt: TGTGCCAGCAGCTTCGACAGGAATGAAAAACTGTTTTTT; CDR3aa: CASSFDRNEKLFF
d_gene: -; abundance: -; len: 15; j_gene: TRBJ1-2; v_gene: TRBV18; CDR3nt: TGTGCCAGCTCACCTGGGGGGGGCGATGTCTATGGCTACACCTTC; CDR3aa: CASSPGGGDVYGYTF
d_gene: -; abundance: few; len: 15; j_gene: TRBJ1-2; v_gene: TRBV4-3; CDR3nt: TGCGCCAGCAGCCAAGGAAGGGGGTCGAACTATGGCTACACCTTC; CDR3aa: CASSQGRGSNYGYTF
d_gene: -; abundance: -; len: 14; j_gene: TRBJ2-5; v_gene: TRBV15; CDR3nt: TGTGCCACCAGCAGAGGGAACAGAGATGAGACCCAGTACTTC; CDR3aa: CATSRGNRDETQYF
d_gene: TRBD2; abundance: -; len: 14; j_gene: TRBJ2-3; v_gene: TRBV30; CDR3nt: TGTGCCTGGTCCCGGGGGGGCGGTACAGATACGCAGTATTTT; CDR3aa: CAWSRGGGTDTQYF
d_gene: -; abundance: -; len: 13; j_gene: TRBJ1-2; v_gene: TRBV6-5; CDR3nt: TGTGCCAGCAGTCGAACAGGGCGCTATGGCTACACCTTC; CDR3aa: CASSRTGRYGYTF
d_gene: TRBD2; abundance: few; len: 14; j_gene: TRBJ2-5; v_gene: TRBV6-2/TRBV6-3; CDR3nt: TGTGCCAGCAGCCTACTAGCGAGTAAAGAGACCCAGTACTTC; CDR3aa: CASSLLASKETQYF
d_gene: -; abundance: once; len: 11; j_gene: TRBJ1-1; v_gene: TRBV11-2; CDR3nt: TGTGCCAGCAGCTTAGTTAGCGAAGCTTTCTTT; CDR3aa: CASSLVSEAFF
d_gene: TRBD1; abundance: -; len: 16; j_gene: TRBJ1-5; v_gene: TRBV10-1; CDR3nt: TGCGCCAGCAGGTCGAGGGGGCCGGGGGGCAATCAGCCCCAGCATTTT; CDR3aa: CASRSRGPGGNQPQHF
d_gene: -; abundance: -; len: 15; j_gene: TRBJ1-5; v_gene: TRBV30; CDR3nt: TGTGCCTGGAGTAAAGGACAGAGTACCGTCTTGCCCCAGCATTTT; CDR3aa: CAWSKGQSTVLPQHF
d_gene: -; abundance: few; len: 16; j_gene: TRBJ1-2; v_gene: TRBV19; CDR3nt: TGTGCCAGTAGCATAAGAGATTGGGGCACCGGCTATGGCTACACCTTC; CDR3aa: CASSIRDWGTGYGYTF
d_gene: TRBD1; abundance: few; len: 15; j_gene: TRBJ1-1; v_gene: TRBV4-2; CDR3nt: TGTGCCAGCAGCCAACTGACAGGGGACATCACTGAAGCTTTCTTT; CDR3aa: CASSQLTGDITEAFF
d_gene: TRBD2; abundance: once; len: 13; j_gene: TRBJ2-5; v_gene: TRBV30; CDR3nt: TGTGCCTGGAGTAGGGCGGGAGGTCAGACCCAGTACTTC; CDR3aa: CAWSRAGGQTQYF
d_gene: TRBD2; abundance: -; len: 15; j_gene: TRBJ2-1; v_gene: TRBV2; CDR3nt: TGTGCCAGCAGTGGCGTGCTAGCGGCTTACAATGAGCAGTTCTTC; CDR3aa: CASSGVLAAYNEQFF
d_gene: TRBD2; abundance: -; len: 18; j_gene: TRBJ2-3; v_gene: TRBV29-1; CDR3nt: TGCAGCGTTGGGAGGGTACCCCGTCGGCCCAGCGGGGAAGATACGCAGTATTTT; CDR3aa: CSVGRVPRRPSGEDTQYF
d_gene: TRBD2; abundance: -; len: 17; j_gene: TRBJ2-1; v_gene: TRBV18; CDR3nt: TGTGCCAGCTCACCAAAAGCGGGAGGCTCCACCTACAATGAGCAGTTCTTC; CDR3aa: CASSPKAGGSTYNEQFF
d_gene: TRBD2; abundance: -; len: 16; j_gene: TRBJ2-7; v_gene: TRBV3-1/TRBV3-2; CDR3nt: TGTGCCAGCAGCCTACGGGGTGCGGGGGTGAACTACGAGCAGTACTTC; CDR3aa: CASSLRGAGVNYEQYF
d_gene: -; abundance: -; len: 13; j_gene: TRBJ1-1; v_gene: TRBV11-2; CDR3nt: TGTGCCAGCAGCTTAGGCTACCGGGGAGGGGCTTTCTTT; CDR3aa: CASSLGYRGGAFF
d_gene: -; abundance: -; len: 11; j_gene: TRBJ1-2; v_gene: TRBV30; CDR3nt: TGTGCCTCCCAGGGAATCAATGGCTACACCTTC; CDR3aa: CASQGINGYTF
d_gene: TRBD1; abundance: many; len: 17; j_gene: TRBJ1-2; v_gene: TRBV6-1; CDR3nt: TGTGCCAGCAGTGAAAGAGACAGGGGGCGCAGAAACTATGGCTACACCTTC; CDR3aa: CASSERDRGRRNYGYTF
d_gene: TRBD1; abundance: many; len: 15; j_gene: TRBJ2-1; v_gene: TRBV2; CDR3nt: TGTGCCAGCAGCCCCGGGACAGCAATTAACAATGAGCAGTTCTTC; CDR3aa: CASSPGTAINNEQFF
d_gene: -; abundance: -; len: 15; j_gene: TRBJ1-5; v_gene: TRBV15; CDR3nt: TGTGCCACCAGCAGTTACTCAGGGGTTGATCAGCCCCAGCATTTT; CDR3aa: CATSSYSGVDQPQHF
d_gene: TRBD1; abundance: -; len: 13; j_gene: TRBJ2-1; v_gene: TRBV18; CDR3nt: TGTGCCAGCTCACAGGGACAGTACAATGAGCAGTTCTTC; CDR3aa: CASSQGQYNEQFF
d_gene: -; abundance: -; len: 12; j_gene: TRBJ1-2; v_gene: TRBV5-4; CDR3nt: TGTGCTAGCAGCTGGGACGGCGGGATCGACACCTTC; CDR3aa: CASSWDGGIDTF
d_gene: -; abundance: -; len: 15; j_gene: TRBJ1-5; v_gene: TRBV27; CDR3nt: TGTGCCACCGCCTTAAGAGCATATAGCAATCAGCCCCAGCATTTT; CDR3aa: CATALRAYSNQPQHF
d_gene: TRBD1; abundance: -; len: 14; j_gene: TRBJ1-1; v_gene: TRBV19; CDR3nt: TGTGCCAGTAGCCACCGGGACAGGGGCGCTGAAGCTTTCTTT; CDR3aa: CASSHRDRGAEAFF
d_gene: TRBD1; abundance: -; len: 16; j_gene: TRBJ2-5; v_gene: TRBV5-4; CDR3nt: TGTGCCAGCAGCCGAGATCAGGGGGCCTTCGGAGAGACCCAGTACTTC; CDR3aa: CASSRDQGAFGETQYF
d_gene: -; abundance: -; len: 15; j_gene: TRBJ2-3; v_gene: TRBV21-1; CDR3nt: TGTGCCAGCAACCGACTAGCGGGAGCCACAGATACGCAGTATTTT; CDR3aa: CASNRLAGATDTQYF
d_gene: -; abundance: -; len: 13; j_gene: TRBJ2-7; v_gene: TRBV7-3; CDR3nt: TGTGCCAGCAGCTCAACCTCGGGTAACGAGCAGTACTTC; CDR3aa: CASSSTSGNEQYF
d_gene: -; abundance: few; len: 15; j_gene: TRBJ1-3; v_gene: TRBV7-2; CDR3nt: TGTGCCAGCAGCTTAGCGTTTGGCTCGGGAAACACCATATATTTT; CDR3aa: CASSLAFGSGNTIYF
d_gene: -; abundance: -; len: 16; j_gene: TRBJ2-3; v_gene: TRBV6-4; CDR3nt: TGTGCCAGCAGTGAGCGGTACCAGGGAGCGGGAGATACGCAGTATTTT; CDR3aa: CASSERYQGAGDTQYF
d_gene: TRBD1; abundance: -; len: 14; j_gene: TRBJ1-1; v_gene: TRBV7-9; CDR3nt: TGTGCCAGCAGCCTACAGGGGGGGAACACTGAAGCTTTCTTT; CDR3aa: CASSLQGGNTEAFF
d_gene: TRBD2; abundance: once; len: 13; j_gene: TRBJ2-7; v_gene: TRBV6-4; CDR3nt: TGTGCCAGCAGTACAGACGGGGGGTACGAGCAGTACTTC; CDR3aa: CASSTDGGYEQYF
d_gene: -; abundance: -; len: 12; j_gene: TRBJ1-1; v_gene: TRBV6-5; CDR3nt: TGTGCCACCAGAGCCCTGAACACTGAAGCTTTCTTT; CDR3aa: CATRALNTEAFF
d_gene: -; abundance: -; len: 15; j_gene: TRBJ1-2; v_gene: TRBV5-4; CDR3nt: TGTGCCAGCAGCCCGACAATGCGGGGTAACTATGGCTACACCTTC; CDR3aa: CASSPTMRGNYGYTF
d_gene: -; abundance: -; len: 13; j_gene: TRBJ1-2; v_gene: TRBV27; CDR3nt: TGTGCCAGCGGGGCAGGGCCTAACTATGGCTACACCTTC; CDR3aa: CASGAGPNYGYTF
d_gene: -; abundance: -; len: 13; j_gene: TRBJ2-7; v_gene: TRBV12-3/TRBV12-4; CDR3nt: TGTGCCAGCAGTGGGGACTTCGCGAACGAGCAGTACTTC; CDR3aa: CASSGDFANEQYF
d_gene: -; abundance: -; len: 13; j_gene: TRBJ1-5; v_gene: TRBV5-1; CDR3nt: TGCGCCAGCAGCCTCGTACCCGAACGGGCCCAGCATTTT; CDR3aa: CASSLVPERAQHF
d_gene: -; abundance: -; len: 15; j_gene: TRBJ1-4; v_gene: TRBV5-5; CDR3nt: TGTGCCAGCAGCTTGGCCGCAGGGTTTAATGAAAAACTGTTTTTT; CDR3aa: CASSLAAGFNEKLFF
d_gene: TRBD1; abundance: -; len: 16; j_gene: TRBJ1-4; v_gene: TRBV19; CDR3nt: TGTGCCAGTAGTATAACAGGGGCAGCAACTAATGAAAAACTGTTTTTT; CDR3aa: CASSITGAATNEKLFF
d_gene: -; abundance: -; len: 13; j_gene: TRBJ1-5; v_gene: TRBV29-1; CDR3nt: TGCAGCGCCATAGACAGGTACAATCAGCCCCAGCATTTT; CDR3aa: CSAIDRYNQPQHF
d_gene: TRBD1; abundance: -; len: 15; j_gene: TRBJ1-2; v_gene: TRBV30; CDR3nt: TGTGCCTGGACCGGGAACACAGGGGGCATATATGGCTACACCTTC; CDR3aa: CAWTGNTGGIYGYTF
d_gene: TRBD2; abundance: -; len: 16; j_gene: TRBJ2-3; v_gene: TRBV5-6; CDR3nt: TGTGCCAGCAGCTTTATGGCGGGGGGTAGCACAGATACGCAGTATTTT; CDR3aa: CASSFMAGGSTDTQYF
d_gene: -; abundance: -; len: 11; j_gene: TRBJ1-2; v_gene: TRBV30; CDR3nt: TGTGCCTGGAACGCAGTCTATGGCTACACCTTC; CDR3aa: CAWNAVYGYTF